The rows below give T cell receptor beta chains drawn from one sample of a study of cytomegalovirus exposure and HLA in healthy donors. The repertoire was sequenced with immunoSEQ multiplex PCR; TCRdb's copy has only in-frame clones and lacks some. The table shows about 130,000 clones, with roughly four fifths occurring only once. Sequenced material: PBMCs. All receptors derive from a woman between 55 and 75 years old in good health and CMV-seropositive. Each CDR3 is given with its conserved first and last residue. The D gene is left open where the match is weak. Not all rows give a size; the values are once, few, many and, for expanded clones, a class.

>TRBV15|TRBJ2-7|-|-
CATSRDRDRYEQYF
TGTGCCACCAGCAGAGACAGGGATCGATACGAGCAGTACTTC
>TRBV18|TRBJ2-3|-|-
CASSPTVERSDTQYF
TGTGCCAGCTCACCCACAGTGGAGCGGTCAGATACGCAGTATTTT
>TRBV5-1|TRBJ1-5|-|-
CASSLAGYSNQPQHF
TGCGCCAGCAGCTTGGCCGGGTATAGCAATCAGCCCCAGCATTTT
>TRBV7-9|TRBJ1-5|-|TRBD1
CASSPDRAGQPQHF
TGTGCCAGCAGCCCCGACAGGGCGGGTCAGCCCCAGCATTTT
>TRBV4-2|TRBJ2-1|-|TRBD2
CASSIASGTYSYNEQFF
TGTGCCAGCTCCATTGCTAGCGGTACCTACTCCTACAATGAGCAGTTCTTC
>TRBV7-2|TRBJ1-1|-|TRBD1
CASSPQGGAAEAFF
TGTGCCAGCAGCCCCCAGGGGGGAGCCGCTGAAGCTTTCTTT
>TRBV28|TRBJ2-7|once|TRBD1
CASSTTGGAIYSFYEQYF
TGTGCCAGCAGTACAACAGGGGGCGCCATTTATTCCTTCTACGAGCAGTACTTC
>TRBV6-5|TRBJ1-1|-|-
CASSYSVFRQGKAFF
TGTGCCAGCAGTTACTCGGTTTTTCGTCAGGGGAAAGCTTTCTTT
>TRBV11-1|TRBJ1-1|once|TRBD1
CASSLGQGRMNTEAFF
TGTGCCAGCAGCTTAGGACAGGGAAGAATGAACACTGAAGCTTTCTTT
>TRBV5-4|TRBJ2-1|-|TRBD2
CASSSLAGVGFRNEQFF
TGTGCCAGCAGCTCTTTAGCGGGAGTGGGTTTCAGAAATGAGCAGTTCTTC